Presented here are 19 T cell receptor beta chains from one specimen sequenced in a study of human T cells and chemical hapten exposure. MiXCR, applied by TCRdb to the RACE reads, yields one record per CDR3 protein. Found here are about 250,000 distinct CDR3 sequences, over 7.5% of them singletons; the top ten hold 1.2%. Time point described: pre-sensitization, week 0. Sample treatment: therapeutic diphenylcyclopropenone sensitization with weekly scalp DPC. The sequences come from whole blood, collected in connection with sensitization to the hapten diphenylcyclopropenone (DPC). These receptor sequences come from a man in his late teens or twenties with alopecia areata. Some clones in this sample may be carry-over from other donors' samples.

The chain recombines TRBV4-1 with TRBJ1-5; 8 bases are shared with TRBD1. CDR1 and CDR2 from the germline V gene are MGHRA and YSYEKL. This CDR3 has 15 amino acids. Trimming cost V 4 bases and J 3 bases; bases outside gene matches: 5. The CDR3 region has the DNA TGCGCCAGCAGCCCTGGACAGGGAATCAATCAGCCCCAGCATTTT. Protein product: CASSPGQGINQPQHF.

This chain links TRBV20-1 with TRBJ2-7; 7 bases are a match to TRBD2. The germline CDR1 and CDR2 sequences are DFQATT and SNEGSKA (reference sequence). Trimming removed 3 bases from V and 0 bases from J; junction bases left unmatched: 5. The CDR3 is 14 amino acids. The CDR3 DNA reads TGCAGTGCTAGCTTATTAGCGGGCTCCTACGAGCAGTACTTC. It encodes CSASLLAGSYEQYF.

This clonotype was picked up a small number of times. The chain combines TRBV10-3 with TRBJ2-2; TRBD1 matches 7 bases. The junction had 5 bases not matched to a gene; V was cut back by 7 bases and J by 3 bases. This CDR3 region has 14 residues. Germline CDR1 and CDR2: ENHRY and SYGVKD. The CDR3 sequence is CAIKGQVDTGELFF. CDR3 sequence (DNA): TGTGCCATCAAAGGACAGGTGGACACCGGGGAGCTGTTTTTT.

The V and J genes are TRBV7-3 and TRBJ1-2, with D perhaps matching TRBD1 (5 bases). The CDR3 extends over 15 amino acids. V lost 2 bases and J 1 base, leaving 11 bases between the germline ends. CDR1 and CDR2 from the germline V gene are SGHTA and FQGTGA. The chain's CDR3 is CASSLGGDFNYGYTF. The CDR3 DNA reads TGTGCCAGCAGCTTAGGAGGGGACTTTAACTATGGCTACACCTTC.

This clonotype was seen repeatedly, ten times or more. The chain combines TRBV6-1 with TRBJ1-3; 7 bases are shared with TRBD1. The CDR3 loop spans 17 amino acids. Germline V CDR1 and CDR2: MNHNS, SASEGT. The V and J ends lost 3 bases and 0 bases, in that order; junction bases with no gene match: 8. The CDR3 DNA sequence: TGTGCCAGCAGTGATCTAATTTGGGACAGCTCTGGAAACACCATATATTTT. Its protein product is CASSDLIWDSSGNTIYF.

Concerning this clonotype: A much larger clone sits a single nucleotide away, making a read error possible. J is TRBJ2-3 and V is TRBV3-1; 7 bases are shared with TRBD1. The germline gives CDR1 LGHDT, CDR2 YNNKEL (reference sequence). CDR3 size: 16 residues. For the CDR3, the DNA is TGTGCCAGCGGCCAGGGGGACAGCCAGCTCACAGATACGCAGTATTTT. It codes for CASGQGDSQLTDTQYF.

This clonotype occurred a few times. V and J are TRBV29-1 and TRBJ1-5, with D possibly being TRBD1 (6 bases). Germline lookup yields CDR1 SQVTM and CDR2 ANQGSEA. The CDR3 is 14 amino acids. Trimming pared 4 bases from V and 0 bases from J, leaving 10 bases between. The CDR3 protein is CSVATGSSNQPQHF. Here the CDR3 DNA reads TGCAGCGTTGCGACAGGTTCTAGCAATCAGCCCCAGCATTTT.

This clonotype has only a few counts. The rearrangement links TRBV2 to TRBJ1-2; no reliable D call. The V gene's germline CDR1 is SNHLY and CDR2 FYNNEI. Trimming shortened V by 7 bases and J by 4 bases, and 16 bases separated the two germline ends. This CDR3 contains 14 residues. For the CDR3, the DNA is TGTGCCAGCACCCAAGTACCTTCTACCTATGGCTACACCTTC. Residues: CASTQVPSTYGYTF.

The genes are TRBV20-1 and TRBJ1-1; 7 nucleotides agree with TRBD1. The CDR3 has 14 amino acids. Germline assignment: CDR1 DFQATT and CDR2 SNEGSKA (reference sequence). Trimming removed 8 bases from V and 1 base from J; junction bases left unmatched: 10. The CDR3 loop reads CSPTGQMANTEAFF. CDR3 nucleotide sequence: TGCAGTCCCACGGGACAGATGGCGAACACTGAAGCTTTCTTT.

This chain connects TRBV14 to TRBJ2-1, with D hard to call. Germline assignment: CDR1 SGHDN and CDR2 FVKESK. The V and J ends lost 0 bases and 4 bases respectively, with 13 bases between them. This CDR3 comprises 16 residues. The CDR3 reads CASSQEERLLYNEQFF. The CDR3 region has the DNA TGTGCCAGCAGCCAAGAAGAGAGACTTTTGTACAATGAGCAGTTCTTC.

This clonotype was seen a handful of times. The rearrangement joins TRBV4-2 to TRBJ1-4, with D possibly being TRBD1 (6 bases). V gave up 3 bases and J gave up 4 bases, with 12 bases separating them. Germline values: CDR1 LGHNA, CDR2 YNFKEQ. The CDR3 spans 15 residues. The CDR3 protein is CASSQGLGGNEKLFF. The CDR3 coding sequence is TGTGCCAGCAGCCAGGGTTTAGGGGGTAATGAAAAACTGTTTTTT.

This clonotype was counted many times. The chain recombines TRBV12-3 or TRBV12-4 with TRBJ2-7; D remains unclear. The CDR3 has 14 residues. The V end was cut by 0 bases, the J end by 3 bases, with 9 bases between. CDR3 residues: CASSLAGRGYEQYF. The CDR3 region has the DNA TGTGCCAGCAGTTTAGCCGGACGTGGCTACGAGCAGTACTTC.

This chain joins TRBV7-9 and TRBJ2-1; D is undetermined. Trimming pared 0 bases from V and 8 bases from J, leaving 11 bases between. The CDR3 loop spans 14 amino acids. CDR1 is SEHNR and CDR2 is FQNEAQ in the germline V gene (reference sequence). CDR3: CASSLAGIKDEQFF. CDR3 coding DNA: TGTGCCAGCAGCTTAGCGGGGATTAAGGATGAGCAGTTCTTC.

This clonotype has at least ten counts. The rearrangement uses TRBV11-2 and TRBJ1-3; D gene unclear. The CDR3 spans 14 residues. CDR1 is SGHAT, CDR2 FQNNGV, per germline. Trimming stripped 1 base from V and 2 bases from J, with 6 bases between. The CDR3 loop is CASSLAVPGNTIYF. The CDR3 coding sequence is TGTGCCAGCAGCTTAGCGGTGCCTGGAAACACCATATATTTT.

The genes are TRBV12-3 or TRBV12-4 and TRBJ2-7; 9 positions agree with TRBD1. This CDR3 is 14 amino acids long. V lost 7 bases and J lost 6; bases outside the gene matches: 10. CDR3 sequence: CASNLAQGASEQYF. CDR3 DNA: TGTGCCAGCAATCTTGCACAGGGGGCTAGCGAGCAGTACTTC.

This clonotype came up many times. This chain connects TRBV12-3 or TRBV12-4 to TRBJ2-5; D ambiguous. There are 11 residues in the CDR3. V was clipped by 5 bases and J by 5 bases, with 6 bases between them. The CDR3 DNA reads as TGTGCCAGCAGTCTCTCGGAGACCCAGTACTTC. It encodes CASSLSETQYF.

A few counts support this clonotype. The J gene is TRBJ1-1, the V gene TRBV28, with unresolved D. Germline-derived CDR1 and CDR2 are MDHEN and SYDVKM. The CDR3 runs to 15 residues. V lost 6 bases and J 8 bases, leaving 22 bases between the germline ends. The DNA of the CDR3 is TGTGCCAGCAGCACACCCAGAAAGACGGCAATAGAAGCTTTCTTT. It codes for CASSTPRKTAIEAFF.

This clonotype came up a few times. V gene TRBV5-1 combines with J gene TRBJ1-2; D ambiguous. V gave up 5 bases and J gave up 0 bases, with 8 bases separating them. CDR3 size: 13 residues. Germline CDR1 and CDR2: SGHRS and YFSETQ. Here the CDR3 DNA reads TGCGCCAGCAGACAGCCCACTAACTATGGCTACACCTTC. It specifies CASRQPTNYGYTF.

The chain employs TRBV12-3 or TRBV12-4 and TRBJ1-2, with D unclear. The CDR3 covers 15 residues. V lost 2 bases and J lost 1, with 11 bases in between. CDR3 region: CASSLTYSFNYGYTF. DNA for the CDR3: TGTGCCAGCAGTTTAACTTACAGCTTTAACTATGGCTACACCTTC.